This T cell receptor (beta chain) was captured in a study of blood T cell repertoires in COVID-19. Cohorts were determined from participant-reported clinical history. V lost 1 base, J lost 5 bases, and 15 bases lay in between. The CDR3 runs to 15 residues. Germline V gives CDR1 SGHDT, CDR2 YYEEEE. In the original workflow: The authors estimated nucleated cell counts from reference gene primer amplification. The repertoire was sequenced with immunoSEQ multiplex PCR; TCRdb's copy has only in-frame clones and lacks some. V, J and clone size derive from that table, while D and trimming were established from the DNA sequence. The data hold about 400,000 clones, with 88% observed a single time.

The specimen was PBMCs or T cells enriched from blood (not recorded which). The sequence was obtained from a woman in her thirties with acute COVID-19. This rearrangement joins TRBV5-6 to TRBJ1-1; a possible D gene is TRBD1 (6 bases). The CDR3 reads CASSLPGAQGTEAFF. CDR3 in DNA: TGTGCCAGCAGCTTGCCAGGGGCGCAAGGAACTGAAGCTTTCTTT.